The sequence of this TCR beta chain was determined in a study of Ad26.COV2.S vaccination and SARS-CoV-2 variants. Profiled with immunoSEQ multiplex PCR; TCRdb holds only in-frame clones, not every one. The sample consists of about 330,000 clones, 85% to 90% of them appearing once. With 6 bases removed from V and 4 bases from J, the gap between germline ends came to 11 bases. This CDR3 spans 12 amino acids. Germline loops: CDR1 SGHRS, CDR2 YFSETQ. Specified treatment: some 20 received Ad26.COV2.S at low or high dose, single or two shots; a few received placebo; per-sample allocation not given. Samples were taken on day 63 after the first vaccine or placebo injection. In the vaccine, an Ad26 vector expressed the SARS-CoV-2 spike of the Wuhan strain.

This sequence originates from a person aged 18-65 years who received the Ad26.COV2.S COVID-19 vaccine or a placebo. The chain joins TRBV5-1 to TRBJ2-7; no firm D call. This material consisted of peripheral blood, taken in a trial of Ad26.COV2.S vaccine versus placebo. The CDR3 loop reads CASTSSLYEQYF. The CDR3 nucleotides are TGCGCCAGCACTTCCAGTCTGTACGAGCAGTACTTC.